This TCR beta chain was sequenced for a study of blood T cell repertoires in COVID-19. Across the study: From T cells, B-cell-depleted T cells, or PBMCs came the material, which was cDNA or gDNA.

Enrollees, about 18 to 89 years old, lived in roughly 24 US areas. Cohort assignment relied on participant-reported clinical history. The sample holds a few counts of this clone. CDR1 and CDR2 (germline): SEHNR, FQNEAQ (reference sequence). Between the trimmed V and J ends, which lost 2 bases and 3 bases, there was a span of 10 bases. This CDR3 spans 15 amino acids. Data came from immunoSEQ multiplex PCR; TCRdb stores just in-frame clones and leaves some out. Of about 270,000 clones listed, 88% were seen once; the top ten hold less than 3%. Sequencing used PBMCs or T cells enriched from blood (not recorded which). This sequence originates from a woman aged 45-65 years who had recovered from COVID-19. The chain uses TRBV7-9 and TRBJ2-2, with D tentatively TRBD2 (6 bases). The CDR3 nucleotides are TGTGCCAGCAGCTTATCCGCGGGACACACCGGGGAGCTGTTTTTT. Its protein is CASSLSAGHTGELFF.